This T cell receptor beta chain is from a study of blood T cell repertoires in COVID-19. About the study: The samples span acute and convalescent COVID-19 from the United States, Italy and Spain. PBMCs, B-cell-depleted T cells, or T cells were the source of the cDNA or gDNA that made up the material.

This CDR3 contains 15 residues. Trimming pared 6 bases from V and 9 bases from J, leaving 23 bases between. CDR1 is LGHDT, CDR2 YNNKEL, per germline (reference sequence). As handled by the study authors: Estimation of nucleated cell counts was performed using reference gene primer amplification. Method: immunoSEQ multiplex PCR; TCRdb's copy keeps in-frame clones and lacks some. The D gene and trimming were derived from the DNA, and the V and J assignments and clone size from that table. The top ten clones hold less than 1.5% of a sample with roughly 120,000 clones, around 89% of them seen once. Sequencing used peripheral blood. V gene TRBV3-1 (or the pseudogene TRBV3-2) combines with J gene TRBJ1-1; no clear D gene. The source is a human donor in a cohort sampled during active COVID-19. The CDR3 region is CASSRLLYGEGQAFF. CDR3 DNA: TGTGCCAGCAGTCGCCTTTTATACGGGGAAGGACAAGCTTTCTTT.